These T cell receptor beta chains were read from a single sample in a study of human T cells and chemical hapten exposure. TCRdb re-derived calls from the RACE reads in MiXCR, one entry per CDR3 protein. The sample consists of about 340,000 distinct CDR3 sequences, around 7% of them appearing once. Material: whole blood, obtained in connection with sensitization to the hapten diphenylcyclopropenone (DPC). These receptors all come from a woman aged 18 to 35 with alopecia areata. Some clones in this sample may be carry-over from other donors' samples. Both conserved end residues are part of each CDR3. The D gene is left open where the match is weak. Some rows have no size entry. The others give once, few or many, or a class for an expanded clone.

size: NA; J: TRBJ2-1; V: TRBV7-3; D: TRBD2; CDR3: CASSPGTRGEQFF; DNA: TGTGCCAGCAGCCCGGGGACTAGAGGTGAGCAGTTCTTC
size: many; J: TRBJ2-3; V: TRBV5-8; D: TRBD2; CDR3: CASSPRVGTSGTDTQYF; DNA: TGTGCCAGCAGCCCGCGAGTAGGGACTAGCGGTACAGATACGCAGTATTTT
size: NA; J: TRBJ1-6; V: TRBV10-3; D: TRBD1; CDR3: CAISESQGFGDSPLHF; DNA: TGTGCCATCAGTGAGTCACAGGGGTTTGGGGATTCACCCCTCCACTTT
size: NA; J: TRBJ2-7; V: TRBV21-1; D: NA; CDR3: CATPGPGRGEQYF; DNA: TGTGCCACCCCTGGTCCCGGGCGCGGAGAGCAGTACTTC
size: many; J: TRBJ2-5; V: TRBV12-3/TRBV12-4; D: NA; CDR3: CASSLIGEETQYF; DNA: TGTGCCAGCAGTTTAATCGGGGAGGAGACCCAGTACTTC
size: few; J: TRBJ2-2; V: TRBV7-8; D: NA; CDR3: CASSLEGGRGLNTGELFF; DNA: TGTGCCAGCAGCTTAGAGGGGGGCAGGGGACTGAACACCGGGGAGCTGTTTTTT
size: few; J: TRBJ1-6; V: TRBV6-1; D: NA; CDR3: CASKDRNSPLHF; DNA: TGTGCCAGCAAAGACAGAAATTCACCCCTCCACTTT
size: NA; J: TRBJ2-3; V: TRBV24-1; D: TRBD2; CDR3: CATSDGLVGLAGSTDTQYF; DNA: TGTGCCACCAGTGATGGACTTGTCGGACTAGCGGGGAGCACAGATACGCAGTATTTT
size: few; J: TRBJ2-3; V: TRBV9; D: NA; CDR3: CASSVATRGLTDTQYF; DNA: TGTGCCAGCAGCGTAGCTACGCGGGGGCTCACAGATACGCAGTATTTT
size: few; J: TRBJ1-2; V: TRBV4-2; D: NA; CDR3: CASSQDRQLNYGYTF; DNA: TGTGCCAGCAGCCAAGATAGACAACTTAACTATGGCTACACCTTC
size: many; J: TRBJ2-3; V: TRBV7-2; D: TRBD1; CDR3: CASSQGRGTGSDTQYF; DNA: TGTGCCAGCAGCCAGGGACGGGGGACAGGATCAGATACGCAGTATTTT
size: many; J: TRBJ1-1; V: TRBV6-1; D: NA; CDR3: CATKREVPGAFF; DNA: TGTGCCACCAAAAGGGAGGTACCGGGCGCTTTCTTT
size: many; J: TRBJ2-5; V: TRBV7-2; D: NA; CDR3: CASSLDSKETQYF; DNA: TGTGCCAGCAGCTTGGACTCGAAAGAGACCCAGTACTTC
size: many; J: TRBJ1-1; V: TRBV6-6; D: NA; CDR3: CASSYSNPNTEAFF; DNA: TGTGCCAGCAGTTACTCGAACCCGAACACTGAAGCTTTCTTT
size: NA; J: TRBJ1-1; V: TRBV3-1; D: NA; CDR3: CASSQAGLTEAFF; DNA: TGTGCCAGCAGCCAGGCCGGACTCACTGAAGCTTTCTTT
size: many; J: TRBJ2-5; V: TRBV5-6; D: NA; CDR3: CASRQGGRKTQYF; DNA: TGTGCCAGCAGGCAGGGGGGGCGGAAGACCCAGTACTTC
size: few; J: TRBJ1-3; V: TRBV4-3; D: NA; CDR3: CASSQGHRDGNTIYF; DNA: TGCGCCAGCAGCCAGGGACACAGGGATGGAAACACCATATATTTT
size: NA; J: TRBJ1-6; V: TRBV27; D: NA; CDR3: CASSIPNLGRPGPLHF; DNA: TGTGCCAGCAGTATCCCCAATCTTGGACGACCGGGTCCCCTCCACTTT
size: many; J: TRBJ2-3; V: TRBV2; D: NA; CDR3: CASRASSVRTDTQYF; DNA: TGTGCCAGCAGGGCGAGTAGCGTTCGCACAGATACGCAGTATTTT
size: few; J: TRBJ1-1; V: TRBV7-9; D: NA; CDR3: CASSLRSDEAFF; DNA: TGTGCCAGCAGCTTAAGGTCCGATGAAGCTTTCTTT
size: NA; J: TRBJ1-3; V: TRBV5-1; D: NA; CDR3: CASSLDQGGTGNTIYF; DNA: TGCGCCAGCAGCTTGGATCAGGGCGGAACTGGAAACACCATATATTTT
size: many; J: TRBJ2-1; V: TRBV7-7; D: TRBD2; CDR3: CALGGINNEQFF; DNA: TGTGCCCTGGGGGGGATTAACAATGAGCAGTTCTTC
size: few; J: TRBJ2-1; V: TRBV10-3; D: TRBD1; CDR3: CAIRGQVYNEQFF; DNA: TGTGCCATCAGAGGACAGGTTTACAATGAGCAGTTCTTC
size: NA; J: TRBJ2-2; V: TRBV24-1; D: NA; CDR3: CATSGTVNTGELFF; DNA: TGTGCCACCAGTGGAACAGTCAACACCGGGGAGCTGTTTTTT
size: NA; J: TRBJ1-5; V: TRBV18; D: NA; CDR3: CASSIGGNNQPQHF; DNA: TGTGCCAGCTCAATCGGGGGGAACAATCAGCCCCAGCATTTT
size: few; J: TRBJ2-1; V: TRBV29-1; D: TRBD2; CDR3: CSVAVTSGGNEQFF; DNA: TGCAGCGTTGCGGTGACTAGCGGGGGCAATGAGCAGTTCTTC
size: NA; J: TRBJ2-7; V: TRBV3-1; D: NA; CDR3: CASSDPYEQYF; DNA: TGTGCCAGCAGTGACCCCTACGAGCAGTACTTC
size: few; J: TRBJ2-3; V: TRBV7-2; D: TRBD1; CDR3: CASSLMRGPSTDTQYF; DNA: TGTGCCAGCAGCTTAATGAGGGGGCCTAGCACAGATACGCAGTATTTT
size: NA; J: TRBJ1-2; V: TRBV9; D: NA; CDR3: CASSVAGDANYGYTF; DNA: TGTGCCAGCAGCGTAGCAGGGGACGCTAACTATGGCTACACCTTC
size: few; J: TRBJ1-2; V: TRBV7-2; D: TRBD1; CDR3: CASSLHRGPDGYTF; DNA: TGTGCCAGCAGCTTACACAGGGGTCCCGATGGCTACACCTTC
size: few; J: TRBJ2-6; V: TRBV14; D: NA; CDR3: CASSQRGSGANVLTF; DNA: TGTGCCAGCAGCCAACGGGGCTCTGGGGCCAACGTCCTGACTTTC
size: NA; J: TRBJ1-4; V: TRBV27; D: NA; CDR3: CASSGKAPLGEKLFF; DNA: TGTGCCAGCAGTGGCAAGGCCCCATTAGGTGAAAAACTGTTTTTT
size: NA; J: TRBJ2-3; V: TRBV7-2; D: TRBD1; CDR3: CASSLGQGPSTDTQYF; DNA: TGTGCCAGCAGCCTAGGACAGGGACCTTCCACAGATACGCAGTATTTT
size: NA; J: TRBJ1-1; V: TRBV27; D: NA; CDR3: CASSPGPSRGTEAFF; DNA: TGTGCCAGCAGTCCCGGACCCTCCCGGGGAACTGAAGCTTTCTTT
size: NA; J: TRBJ2-1; V: TRBV5-1; D: TRBD1; CDR3: CASSSEGTGLEQFF; DNA: TGCGCCAGCAGCTCCGAGGGGACAGGGCTGGAGCAGTTCTTC